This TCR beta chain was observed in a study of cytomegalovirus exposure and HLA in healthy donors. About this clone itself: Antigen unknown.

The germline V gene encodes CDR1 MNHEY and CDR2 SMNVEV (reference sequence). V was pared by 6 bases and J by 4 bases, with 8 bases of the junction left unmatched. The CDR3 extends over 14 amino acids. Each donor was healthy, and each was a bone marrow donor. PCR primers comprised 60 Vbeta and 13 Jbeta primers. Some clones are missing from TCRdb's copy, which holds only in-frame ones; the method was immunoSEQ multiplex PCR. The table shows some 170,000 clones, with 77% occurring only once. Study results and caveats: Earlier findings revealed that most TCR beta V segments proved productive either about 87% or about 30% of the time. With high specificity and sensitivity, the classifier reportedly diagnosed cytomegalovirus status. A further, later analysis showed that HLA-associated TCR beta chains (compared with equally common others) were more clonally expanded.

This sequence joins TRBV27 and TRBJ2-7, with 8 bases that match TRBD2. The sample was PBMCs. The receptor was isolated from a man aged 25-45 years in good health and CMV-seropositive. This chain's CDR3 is CASSRSGGGYEQYF. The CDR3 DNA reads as TGTGCCAGCAGCCGCAGCGGGGGCGGGTACGAGCAGTACTTC.